The present T cell receptor beta chain was sequenced within a study of Graves' ophthalmopathy and Graves' hyperthyroidism. Study-level information: The authors collected peripheral blood at initial diagnosis, before any treatment.

The CDR3 is made up of 19 amino acids. V shed 1 base and J shed 3 bases, with 25 bases lying between them. Germline V lookup: CDR1 SGHAT, CDR2 FQNNGV. The sequenced template was RNA, covering the TCR beta CDR3 region. An opening RT-PCR round employed HTBI primers and preceded a second-round multiplex PCR. TCRdb called the multiplex PCR reads again in MiXCR, with one record for every CDR3 protein. The sample includes more than 550,000 distinct CDR3 sequences, roughly 39% of them seen just once. This clonotype turned up a few times. The rearrangement links TRBV11-2 to TRBJ2-7; D tentatively fits TRBD1 or TRBD2 (5 bases each). The clonotype comes from an adult man with Graves' ophthalmopathy. Sequencing input: peripheral blood. Written as DNA, the CDR3 is TGTGCCAGCAGCTTAGGGCGGTGGAAGGGGAGCCCAACCTTCTACGAGCAGTACTTC. Its translation is CASSLGRWKGSPTFYEQYF.